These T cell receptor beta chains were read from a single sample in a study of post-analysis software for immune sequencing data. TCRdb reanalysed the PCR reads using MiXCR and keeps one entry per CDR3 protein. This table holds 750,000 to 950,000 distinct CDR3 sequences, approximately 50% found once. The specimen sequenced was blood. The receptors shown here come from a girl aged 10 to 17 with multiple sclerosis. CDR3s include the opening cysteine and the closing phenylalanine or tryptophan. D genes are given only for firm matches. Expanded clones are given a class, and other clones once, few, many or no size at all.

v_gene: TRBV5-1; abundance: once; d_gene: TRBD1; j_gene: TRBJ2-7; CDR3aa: CASTIEQGWYEQYF; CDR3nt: TGCGCCAGCACCATAGAACAGGGGTGGTACGAGCAGTACTTC
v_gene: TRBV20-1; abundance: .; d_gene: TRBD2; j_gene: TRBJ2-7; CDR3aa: CSALTSGRANYEQYF; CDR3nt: TGCAGTGCTTTGACTAGCGGGAGGGCCAACTACGAGCAGTACTTC
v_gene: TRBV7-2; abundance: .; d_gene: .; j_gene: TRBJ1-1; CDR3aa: CASSLPGFTEAFF; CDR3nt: TGTGCCAGCAGTTTACCAGGGTTCACTGAAGCTTTCTTT
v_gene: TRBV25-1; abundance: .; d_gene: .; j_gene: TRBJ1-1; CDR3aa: CASSAGSGDTEAFF; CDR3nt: TGTGCCAGCAGCGCCGGGTCCGGGGACACTGAAGCTTTCTTT
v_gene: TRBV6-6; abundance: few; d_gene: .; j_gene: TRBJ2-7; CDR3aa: CASSYSSGRESYEQYF; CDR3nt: TGTGCCAGCAGTTACTCTTCGGGCAGGGAGTCCTACGAGCAGTACTTC
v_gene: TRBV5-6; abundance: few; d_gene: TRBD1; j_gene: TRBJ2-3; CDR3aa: CASSLGQGVPDTQYF; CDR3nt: TGTGCCAGCAGCTTGGGACAGGGTGTCCCAGATACGCAGTATTTT
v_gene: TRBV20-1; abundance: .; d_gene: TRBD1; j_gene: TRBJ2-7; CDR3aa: CSAASDRGFYEQYF; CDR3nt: TGCAGTGCAGCTTCGGACAGGGGGTTCTACGAGCAGTACTTC
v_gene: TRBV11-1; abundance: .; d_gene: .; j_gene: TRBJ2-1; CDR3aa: CASSRSSASSKNEQFF; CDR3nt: TGTGCCAGCAGCCGCTCCTCGGCGTCTTCGAAAAATGAGCAGTTCTTC
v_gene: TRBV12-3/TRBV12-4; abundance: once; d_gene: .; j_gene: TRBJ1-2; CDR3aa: CASSAGVTNYGYTF; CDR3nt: TGTGCCAGCAGCGCAGGCGTAACTAACTATGGCTACACCTTC
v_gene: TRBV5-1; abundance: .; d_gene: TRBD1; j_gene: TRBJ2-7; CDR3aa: CASSVDRGSDEQYF; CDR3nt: TGCGCCAGCAGCGTGGACAGGGGTTCGGATGAGCAGTACTTC
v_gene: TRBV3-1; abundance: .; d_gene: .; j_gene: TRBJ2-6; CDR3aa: CASSIRQFSGANVLTF; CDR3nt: TGTGCCAGCAGCATACGACAGTTCTCTGGGGCCAACGTCCTGACTTTC
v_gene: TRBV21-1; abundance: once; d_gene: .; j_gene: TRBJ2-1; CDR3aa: CASSKNRALSYNEQFF; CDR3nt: TGTGCCAGCAGCAAAAACAGGGCCCTCTCTTACAATGAGCAGTTCTTC
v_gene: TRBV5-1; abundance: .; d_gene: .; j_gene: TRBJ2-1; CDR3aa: CASTLDRTIGQFF; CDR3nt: TGCGCCAGCACTCTGGACAGGACTATCGGGCAGTTCTTC
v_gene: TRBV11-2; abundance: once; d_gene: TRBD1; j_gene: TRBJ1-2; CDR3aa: CASSLGNTGADGYTF; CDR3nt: TGTGCCAGCAGCTTAGGGAATACAGGGGCCGATGGCTACACCTTC
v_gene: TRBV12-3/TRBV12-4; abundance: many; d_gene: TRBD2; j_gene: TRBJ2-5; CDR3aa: CASSNSGGLGETQYF; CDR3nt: TGTGCCAGCAGTAACAGCGGGGGCCTCGGGGAGACCCAGTACTTC
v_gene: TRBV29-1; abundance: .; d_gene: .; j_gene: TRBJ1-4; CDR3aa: CSVELGDEKLFF; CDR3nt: TGCAGCGTTGAACTCGGTGATGAAAAACTGTTTTTT
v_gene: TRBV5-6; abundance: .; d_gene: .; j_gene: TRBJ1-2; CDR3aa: CASRQTGIGGGYTF; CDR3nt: TGTGCCAGCAGACAAACAGGGATCGGTGGCGGCTACACCTTC
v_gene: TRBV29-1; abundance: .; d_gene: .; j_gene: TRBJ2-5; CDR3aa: CSVALTGFAETQYF; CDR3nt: TGCAGCGTGGCTCTCACAGGGTTCGCGGAGACCCAGTACTTC